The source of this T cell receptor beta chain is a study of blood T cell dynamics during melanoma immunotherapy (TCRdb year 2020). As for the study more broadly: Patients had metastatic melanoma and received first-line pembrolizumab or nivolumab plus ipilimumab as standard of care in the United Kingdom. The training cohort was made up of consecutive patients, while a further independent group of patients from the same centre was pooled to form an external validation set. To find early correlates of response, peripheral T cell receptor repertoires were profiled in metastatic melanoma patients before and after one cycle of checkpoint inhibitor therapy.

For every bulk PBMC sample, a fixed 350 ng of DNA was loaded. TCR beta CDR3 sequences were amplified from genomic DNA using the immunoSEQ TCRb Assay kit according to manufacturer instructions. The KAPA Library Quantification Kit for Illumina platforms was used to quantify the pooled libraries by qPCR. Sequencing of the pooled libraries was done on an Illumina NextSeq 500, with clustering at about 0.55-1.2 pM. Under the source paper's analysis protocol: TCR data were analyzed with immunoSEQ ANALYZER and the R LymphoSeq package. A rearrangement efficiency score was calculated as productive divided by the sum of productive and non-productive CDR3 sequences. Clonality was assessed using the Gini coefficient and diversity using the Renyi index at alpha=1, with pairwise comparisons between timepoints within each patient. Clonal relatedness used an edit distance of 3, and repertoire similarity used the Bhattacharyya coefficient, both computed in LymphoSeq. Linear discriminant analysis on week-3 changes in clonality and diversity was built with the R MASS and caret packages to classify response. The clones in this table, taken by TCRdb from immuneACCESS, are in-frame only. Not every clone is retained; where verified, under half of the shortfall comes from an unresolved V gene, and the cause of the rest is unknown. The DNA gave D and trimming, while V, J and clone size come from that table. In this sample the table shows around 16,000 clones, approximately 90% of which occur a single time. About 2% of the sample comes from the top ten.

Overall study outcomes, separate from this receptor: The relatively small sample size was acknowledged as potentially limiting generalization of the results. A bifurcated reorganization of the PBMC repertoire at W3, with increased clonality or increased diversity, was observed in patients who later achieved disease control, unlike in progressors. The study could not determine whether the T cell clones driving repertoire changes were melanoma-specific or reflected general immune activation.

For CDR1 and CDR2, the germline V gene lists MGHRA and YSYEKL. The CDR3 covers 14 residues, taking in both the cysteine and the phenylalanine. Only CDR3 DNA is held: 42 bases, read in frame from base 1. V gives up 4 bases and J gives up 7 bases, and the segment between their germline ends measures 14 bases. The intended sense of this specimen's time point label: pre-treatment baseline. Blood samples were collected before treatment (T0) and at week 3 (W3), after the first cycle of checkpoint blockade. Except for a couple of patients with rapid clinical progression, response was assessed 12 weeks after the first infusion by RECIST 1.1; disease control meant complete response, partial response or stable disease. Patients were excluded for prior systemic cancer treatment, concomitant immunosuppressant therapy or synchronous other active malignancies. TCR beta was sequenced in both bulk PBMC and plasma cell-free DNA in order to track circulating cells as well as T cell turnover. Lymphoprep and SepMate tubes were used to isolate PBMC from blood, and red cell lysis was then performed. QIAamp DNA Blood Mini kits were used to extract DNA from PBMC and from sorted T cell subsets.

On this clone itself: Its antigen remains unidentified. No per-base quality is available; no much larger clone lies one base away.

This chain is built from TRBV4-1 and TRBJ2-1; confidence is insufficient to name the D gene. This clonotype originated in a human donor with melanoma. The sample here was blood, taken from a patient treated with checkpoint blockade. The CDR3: CASSRGGYGNEQFF. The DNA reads TGCGCCAGCAGCCGAGGTGGGTATGGTAATGAGCAGTTCTTC.